This T cell receptor beta chain derives from a study of graft-versus-host responses after intestinal transplantation. The overall study: Multivisceral, liver-intestinal, or isolated intestinal transplants were performed in recipients.

As regards this clone: The antigen remains undetermined.

Trimming left V 0 bases short and J 6 bases short, with 14 bases between. The CDR3 is 15 amino acids. Study conclusions and caveats: Recipient bone marrow held GvH clones, some seen earlier in ileum or blood.

TCRdb's copy holds only in-frame clones and misses some; the assay was immunoSEQ multiplex PCR. The data hold approximately 100,000 clones, with over 85% observed a single time. This chain links TRBV6-7 with TRBJ1-2, with no clear D. TRBV6-7 is identified as an open reading frame with a role that is uncertain. This material consisted of unstimulated CD8+ T cells sorted from spleen or lymph node cells, taken before intestinal transplant. This sequence was found in a human donor who received an intestinal transplant. CDR3 sequence: CASSYSVRSLDGYTF. Written as DNA, the CDR3 is TGTGCCAGCAGTTACTCGGTGCGGAGTTTGGATGGCTACACCTTC.